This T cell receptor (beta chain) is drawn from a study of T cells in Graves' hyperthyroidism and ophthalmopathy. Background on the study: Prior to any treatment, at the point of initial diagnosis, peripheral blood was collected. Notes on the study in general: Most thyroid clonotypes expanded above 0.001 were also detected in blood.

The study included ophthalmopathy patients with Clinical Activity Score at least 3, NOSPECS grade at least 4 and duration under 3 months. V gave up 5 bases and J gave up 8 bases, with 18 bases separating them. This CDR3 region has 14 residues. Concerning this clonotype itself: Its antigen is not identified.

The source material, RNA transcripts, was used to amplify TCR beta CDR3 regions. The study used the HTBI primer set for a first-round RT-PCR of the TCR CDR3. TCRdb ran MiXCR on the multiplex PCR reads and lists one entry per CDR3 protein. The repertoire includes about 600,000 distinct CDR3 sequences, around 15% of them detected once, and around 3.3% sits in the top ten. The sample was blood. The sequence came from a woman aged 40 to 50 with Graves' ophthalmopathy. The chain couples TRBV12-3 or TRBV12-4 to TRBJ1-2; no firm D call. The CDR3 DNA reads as TGTGCCAGCAGTCCCCCGGAGCGCCCCTACGGCTACACCTTC. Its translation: CASSPPERPYGYTF.